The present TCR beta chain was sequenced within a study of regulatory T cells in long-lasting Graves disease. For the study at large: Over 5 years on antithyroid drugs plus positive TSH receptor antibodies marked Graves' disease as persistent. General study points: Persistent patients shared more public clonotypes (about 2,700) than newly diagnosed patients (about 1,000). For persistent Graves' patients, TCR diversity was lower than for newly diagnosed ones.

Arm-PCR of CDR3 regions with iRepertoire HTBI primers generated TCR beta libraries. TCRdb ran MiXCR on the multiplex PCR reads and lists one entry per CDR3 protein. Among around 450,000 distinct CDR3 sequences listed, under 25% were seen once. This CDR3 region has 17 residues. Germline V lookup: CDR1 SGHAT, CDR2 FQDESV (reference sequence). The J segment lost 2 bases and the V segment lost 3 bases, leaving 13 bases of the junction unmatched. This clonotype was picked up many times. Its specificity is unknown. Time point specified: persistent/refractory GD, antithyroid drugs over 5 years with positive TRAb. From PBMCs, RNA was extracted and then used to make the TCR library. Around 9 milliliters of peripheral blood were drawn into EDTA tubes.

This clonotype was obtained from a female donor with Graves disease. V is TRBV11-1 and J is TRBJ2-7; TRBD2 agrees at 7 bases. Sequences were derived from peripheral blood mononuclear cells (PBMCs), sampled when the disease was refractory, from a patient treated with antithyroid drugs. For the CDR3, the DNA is TGTGCCAGCAGCTTGGCCGTCGGACTAGAGAGGACCTACGAGCAGTACTTC. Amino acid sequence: CASSLAVGLERTYEQYF.